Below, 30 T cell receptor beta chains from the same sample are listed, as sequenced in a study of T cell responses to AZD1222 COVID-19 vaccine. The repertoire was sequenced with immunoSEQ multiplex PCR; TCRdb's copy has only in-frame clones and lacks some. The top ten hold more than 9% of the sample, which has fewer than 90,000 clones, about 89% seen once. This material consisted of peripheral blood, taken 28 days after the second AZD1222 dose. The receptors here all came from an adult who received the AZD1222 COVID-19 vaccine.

The DNA for the CDR3 is TGTGCCAGCAGAGGGACGCTGAACACCGGGGAGCTGTTTTTT. Translating it yields CASRGTLNTGELFF. The V and J genes are TRBV27 and TRBJ2-2; perhaps D is TRBD1 or TRBD2 (5 bases each). Germline lookup yields CDR1 MNHEY and CDR2 SMNVEV (reference sequence). V lost 6 bases, J lost 1 base, and 9 bases lay in between. The CDR3 contains 14 residues.

Here the CDR3 DNA reads TGTGCCAGCAGCTCCACGGGACATACAAGGGATGAAAAACTGTTTTTT. Residues: CASSSTGHTRDEKLFF. The chain uses TRBV7-9 and TRBJ1-4; possible D gene TRBD1, 6 bases. Per the germline V gene, CDR1 is SEHNR and CDR2 is FQNEAQ (reference sequence). Trimming took off 4 bases at V and 6 bases at J, with 18 bases between the two ends. The CDR3 runs 16 residues.

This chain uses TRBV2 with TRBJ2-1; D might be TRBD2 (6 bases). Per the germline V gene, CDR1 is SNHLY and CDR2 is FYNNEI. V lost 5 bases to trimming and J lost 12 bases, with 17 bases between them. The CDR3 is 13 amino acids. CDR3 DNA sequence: TGTGCCAGCAGTCGGGACGGCAGACTAGGGCAGTTCTTC. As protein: CASSRDGRLGQFF.

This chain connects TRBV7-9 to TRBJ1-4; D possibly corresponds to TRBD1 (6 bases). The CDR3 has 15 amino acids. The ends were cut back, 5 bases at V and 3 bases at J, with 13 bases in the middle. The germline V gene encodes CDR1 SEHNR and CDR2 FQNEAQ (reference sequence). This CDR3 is CASSPRSGANEKLFF. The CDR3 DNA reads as TGTGCCAGCAGCCCCCGATCAGGGGCTAATGAAAAACTGTTTTTT.

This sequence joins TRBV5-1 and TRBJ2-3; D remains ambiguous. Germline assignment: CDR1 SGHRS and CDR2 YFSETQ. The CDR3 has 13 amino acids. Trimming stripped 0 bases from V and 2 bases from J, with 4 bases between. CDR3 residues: CASSLDNTDTQYF. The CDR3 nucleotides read TGCGCCAGCAGCTTGGATAACACAGATACGCAGTATTTT.

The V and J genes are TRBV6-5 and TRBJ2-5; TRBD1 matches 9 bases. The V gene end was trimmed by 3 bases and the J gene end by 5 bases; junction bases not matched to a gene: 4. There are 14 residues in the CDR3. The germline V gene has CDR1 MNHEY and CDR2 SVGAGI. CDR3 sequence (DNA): TGTGCCAGCAGTTATAGGACAGGGGACGAGACCCAGTACTTC. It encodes CASSYRTGDETQYF.

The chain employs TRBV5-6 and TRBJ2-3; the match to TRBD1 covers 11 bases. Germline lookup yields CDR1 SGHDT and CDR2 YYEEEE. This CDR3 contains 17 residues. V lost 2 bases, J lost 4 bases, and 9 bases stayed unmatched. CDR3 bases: TGTGCCAGCAGCTTTCCCCGGACAGGGGGCGCCCCAGATACGCAGTATTTT. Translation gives CASSFPRTGGAPDTQYF.

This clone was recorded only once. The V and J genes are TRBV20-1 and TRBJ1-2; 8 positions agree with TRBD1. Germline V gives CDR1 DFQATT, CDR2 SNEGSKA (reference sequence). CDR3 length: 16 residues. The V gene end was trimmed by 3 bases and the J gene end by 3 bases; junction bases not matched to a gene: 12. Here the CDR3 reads CSASRQGSSSYYGYTF. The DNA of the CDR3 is TGCAGTGCTAGTCGACAGGGGTCGTCGTCATACTATGGCTACACCTTC.

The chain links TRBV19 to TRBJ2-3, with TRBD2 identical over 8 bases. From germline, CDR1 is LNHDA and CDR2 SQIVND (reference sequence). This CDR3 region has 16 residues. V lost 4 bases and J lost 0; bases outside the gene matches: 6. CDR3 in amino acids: CASSTIAGSSTDTQYF. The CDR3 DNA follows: TGTGCCAGTAGTACAATAGCGGGATCGAGCACAGATACGCAGTATTTT.

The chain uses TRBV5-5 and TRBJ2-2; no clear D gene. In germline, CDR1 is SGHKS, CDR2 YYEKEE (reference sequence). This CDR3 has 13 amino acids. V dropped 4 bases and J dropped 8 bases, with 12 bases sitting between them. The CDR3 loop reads CASSTFSGGELFF. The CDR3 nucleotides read TGTGCCAGCAGCACATTCTCCGGGGGGGAGCTGTTTTTT.

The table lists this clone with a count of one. This chain's CDR3 is CASTMTVKNTEAFF. CDR3 DNA sequence: TGTGCCAGCACCATGACAGTTAAGAACACTGAAGCTTTCTTT. The chain carries TRBV6-5 and TRBJ1-1; tentatively, D is TRBD1 (5 bases). V shed 7 bases and J shed 1 base, with 13 bases lying between them. The CDR3 sequence is 14 residues long. Germline CDR1 is MNHEY and CDR2 is SVGAGI.

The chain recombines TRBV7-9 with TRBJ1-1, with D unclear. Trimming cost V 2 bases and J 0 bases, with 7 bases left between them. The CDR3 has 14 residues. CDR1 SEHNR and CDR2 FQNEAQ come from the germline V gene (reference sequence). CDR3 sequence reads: CASSLLGLNTEAFF. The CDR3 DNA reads TGTGCCAGCAGCTTACTTGGCTTGAACACTGAAGCTTTCTTT.

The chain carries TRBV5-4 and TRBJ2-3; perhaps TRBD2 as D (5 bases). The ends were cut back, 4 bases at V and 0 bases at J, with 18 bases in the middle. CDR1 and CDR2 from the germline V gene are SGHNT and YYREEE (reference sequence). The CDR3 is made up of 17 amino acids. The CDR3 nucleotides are TGTGCCAGCAGCAAACTGGCGGGCAGCCCTAGCACAGATACGCAGTATTTT. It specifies CASSKLAGSPSTDTQYF.

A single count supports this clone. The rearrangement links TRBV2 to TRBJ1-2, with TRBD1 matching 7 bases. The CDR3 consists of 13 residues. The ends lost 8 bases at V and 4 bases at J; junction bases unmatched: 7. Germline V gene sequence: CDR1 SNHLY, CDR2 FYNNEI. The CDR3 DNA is TGTGCCAGCTCCGGGACAGAAATCTATGGCTACACCTTC. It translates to CASSGTEIYGYTF.

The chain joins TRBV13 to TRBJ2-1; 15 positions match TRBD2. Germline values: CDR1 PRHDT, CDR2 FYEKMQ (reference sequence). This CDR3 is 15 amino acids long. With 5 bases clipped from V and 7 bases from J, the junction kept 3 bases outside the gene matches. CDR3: CASSAGTSGRNEQFF. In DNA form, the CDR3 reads TGTGCCAGCAGCGCCGGGACTAGCGGGAGGAATGAGCAGTTCTTC.

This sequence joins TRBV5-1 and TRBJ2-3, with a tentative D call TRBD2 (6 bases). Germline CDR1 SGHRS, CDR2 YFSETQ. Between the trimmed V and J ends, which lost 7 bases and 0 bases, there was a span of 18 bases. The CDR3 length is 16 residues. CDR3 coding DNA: TGCGCCAGCCGTCAGCGGGTGACCGCTAGCACAGATACGCAGTATTTT. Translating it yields CASRQRVTASTDTQYF. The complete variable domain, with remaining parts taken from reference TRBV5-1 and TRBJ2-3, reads KAGVTQTPRYLIKTRGQQVTLSCSPISGHRSVSWYQQTPGQGLQFLFEYFSETQRNKGNFPGRFSGRQFSNSRSEMNVSTLELGDSALYLCASRQRVTASTDTQYFGPGTRLTVL.

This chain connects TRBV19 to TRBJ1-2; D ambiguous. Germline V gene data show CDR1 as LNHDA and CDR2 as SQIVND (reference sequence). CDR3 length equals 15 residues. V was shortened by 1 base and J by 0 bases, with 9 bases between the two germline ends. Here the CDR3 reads CASSIGLEANYGYTF. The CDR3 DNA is TGTGCCAGTAGTATAGGGCTTGAAGCTAACTATGGCTACACCTTC. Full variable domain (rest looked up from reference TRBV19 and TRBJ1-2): DGGITQSPKYLFRKEGQNVTLSCEQNLNHDAMYWYRQDPGQGLRLIYYSQIVNDFQKGDIAEGYSVSREKKESFPLTVTSAQKNPTAFYLCASSIGLEANYGYTFGSGTRLTVV.

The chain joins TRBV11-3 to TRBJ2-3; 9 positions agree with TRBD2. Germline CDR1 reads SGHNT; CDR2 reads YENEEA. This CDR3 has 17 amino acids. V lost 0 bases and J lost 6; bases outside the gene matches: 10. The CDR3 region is CASSLDTASGESDTQYF. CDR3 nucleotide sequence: TGTGCCAGCAGCTTAGATACGGCTAGCGGGGAAAGTGATACGCAGTATTTT.

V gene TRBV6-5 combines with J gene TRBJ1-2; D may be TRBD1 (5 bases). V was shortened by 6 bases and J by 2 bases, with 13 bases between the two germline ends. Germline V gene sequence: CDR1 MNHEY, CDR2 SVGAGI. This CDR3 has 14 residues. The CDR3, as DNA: TGTGCCAGCAGACGAGGGACTACAAACTATGGCTACACCTTC. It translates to CASRRGTTNYGYTF.

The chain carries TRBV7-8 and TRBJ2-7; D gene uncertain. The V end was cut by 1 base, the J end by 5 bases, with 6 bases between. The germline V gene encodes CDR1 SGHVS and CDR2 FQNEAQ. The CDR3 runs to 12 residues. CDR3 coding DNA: TGTGCCAGCAGCTTAGTATCCCACGAGCAGTACTTC. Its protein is CASSLVSHEQYF.

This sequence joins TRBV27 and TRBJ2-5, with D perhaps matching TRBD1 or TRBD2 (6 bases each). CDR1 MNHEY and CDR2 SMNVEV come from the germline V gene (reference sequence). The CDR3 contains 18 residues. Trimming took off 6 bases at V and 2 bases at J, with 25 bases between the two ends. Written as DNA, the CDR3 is TGTGCCAGCAGCCTGACAGGACCTCGGTACGGGGGACAAGAGACCCAGTACTTC. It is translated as CASSLTGPRYGGQETQYF.

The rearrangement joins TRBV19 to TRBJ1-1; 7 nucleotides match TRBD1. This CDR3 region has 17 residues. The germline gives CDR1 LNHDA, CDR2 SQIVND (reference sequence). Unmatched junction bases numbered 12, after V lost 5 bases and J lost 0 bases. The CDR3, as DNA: TGTGCCAGTAGTCCGAGGACAGGCTCTTATATGAACACTGAAGCTTTCTTT. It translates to CASSPRTGSYMNTEAFF.

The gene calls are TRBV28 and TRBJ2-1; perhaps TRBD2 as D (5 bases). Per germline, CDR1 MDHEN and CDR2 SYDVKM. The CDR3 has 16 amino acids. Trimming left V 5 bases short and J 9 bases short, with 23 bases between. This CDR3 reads CASSDVGTAIRGEQFF. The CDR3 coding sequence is TGTGCCAGCAGTGACGTCGGCACAGCAATCCGGGGTGAGCAGTTCTTC. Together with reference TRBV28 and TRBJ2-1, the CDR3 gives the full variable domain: DVKVTQSSRYLVKRTGEKVFLECVQDMDHENMFWYRQDPGLGLRLIYFSYDVKMKEKGDIPEGYSVSREKKERFSLILESASTNQTSMYLCASSDVGTAIRGEQFFGPGTRLTVL.

CDR3 sequence: CASSRDSYEQYF. The CDR3 nucleotides are TGTGCCAGCAGCAGGGATTCCTACGAGCAGTACTTC. V gene TRBV2 combines with J gene TRBJ2-7, with D maybe TRBD1 (5 bases). Trimming left V 6 bases short and J 1 base short, with 7 bases between. Germline V lookup: CDR1 SNHLY, CDR2 FYNNEI. This CDR3 is built from 12 residues.

CDR3 amino acids: CASSLTGVNEQFF. CDR3 DNA sequence: TGTGCCAGCAGCTTAACGGGGGTTAATGAGCAGTTCTTC. The chain carries TRBV7-3 and TRBJ2-1; possibly TRBD1 or TRBD2 for D (5 bases each). Germline V gene sequence: CDR1 SGHTA, CDR2 FQGTGA. Trimming took 0 bases from V and 7 from J, leaving 7 bases between them. This CDR3 contains 13 residues.

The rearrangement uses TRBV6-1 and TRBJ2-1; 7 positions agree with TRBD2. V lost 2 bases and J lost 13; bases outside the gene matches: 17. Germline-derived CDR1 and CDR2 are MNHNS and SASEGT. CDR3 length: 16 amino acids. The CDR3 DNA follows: TGTGCCAGCAGTGAATTTTCTCGGCCGGGCGGGAGTGGTCAGTTCTTC. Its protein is CASSEFSRPGGSGQFF.

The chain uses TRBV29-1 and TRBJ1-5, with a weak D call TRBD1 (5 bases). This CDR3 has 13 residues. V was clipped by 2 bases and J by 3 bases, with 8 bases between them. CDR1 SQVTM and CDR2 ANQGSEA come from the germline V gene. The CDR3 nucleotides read TGCAGCGTTGAACGGGGCCCCAATCAGCCCCAGCATTTT. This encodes CSVERGPNQPQHF. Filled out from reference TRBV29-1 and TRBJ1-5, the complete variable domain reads SAVISQKPSRDICQRGTSLTIQCQVDSQVTMMFWYRQQPGQSLTLIATANQGSEATYESGFVIDKFPISRPNLTFSTLTVSNMSPEDSSIYLCSVERGPNQPQHFGDGTRLSIL.

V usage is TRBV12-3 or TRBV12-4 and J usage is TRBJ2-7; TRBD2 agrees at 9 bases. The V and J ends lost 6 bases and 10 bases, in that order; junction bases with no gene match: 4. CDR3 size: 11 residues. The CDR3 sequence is CASSQRGAQYF. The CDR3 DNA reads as TGTGCCAGCAGCCAGCGGGGGGCCCAGTACTTC.

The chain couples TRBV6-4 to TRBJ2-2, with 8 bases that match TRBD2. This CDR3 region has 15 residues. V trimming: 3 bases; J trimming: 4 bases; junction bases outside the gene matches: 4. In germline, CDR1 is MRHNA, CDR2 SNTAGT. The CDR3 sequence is CASSEIAGSTGELFF. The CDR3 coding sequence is TGTGCCAGCAGTGAAATAGCGGGAAGCACCGGGGAGCTGTTTTTT.

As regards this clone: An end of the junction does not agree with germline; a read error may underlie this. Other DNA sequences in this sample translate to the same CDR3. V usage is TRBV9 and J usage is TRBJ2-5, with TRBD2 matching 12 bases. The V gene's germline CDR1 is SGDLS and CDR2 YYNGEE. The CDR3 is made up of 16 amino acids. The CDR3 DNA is TGTGCCAGCAGCGTAGCTAGCGGGAGGGCGGGGGAGACCCAATACTTC. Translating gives CASSVASGRAGETQYF.